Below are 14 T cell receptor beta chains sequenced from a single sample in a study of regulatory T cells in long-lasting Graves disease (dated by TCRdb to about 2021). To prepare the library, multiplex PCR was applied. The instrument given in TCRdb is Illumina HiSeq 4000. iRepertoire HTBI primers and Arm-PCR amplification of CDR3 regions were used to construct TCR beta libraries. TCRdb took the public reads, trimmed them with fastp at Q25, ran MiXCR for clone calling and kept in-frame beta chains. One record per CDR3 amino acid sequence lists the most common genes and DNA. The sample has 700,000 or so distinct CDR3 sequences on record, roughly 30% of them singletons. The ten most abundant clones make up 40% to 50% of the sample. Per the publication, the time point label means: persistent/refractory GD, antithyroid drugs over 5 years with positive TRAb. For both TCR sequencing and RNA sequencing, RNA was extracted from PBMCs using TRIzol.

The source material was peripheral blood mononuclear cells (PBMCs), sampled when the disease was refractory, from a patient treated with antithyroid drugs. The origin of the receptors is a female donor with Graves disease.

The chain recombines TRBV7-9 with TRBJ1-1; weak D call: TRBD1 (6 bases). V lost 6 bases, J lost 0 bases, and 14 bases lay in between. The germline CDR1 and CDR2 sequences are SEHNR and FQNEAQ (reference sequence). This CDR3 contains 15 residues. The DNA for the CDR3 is TGTGCCAGCAGAATAATGACAGGTCTGAACACTGAAGCTTTCTTT. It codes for CASRIMTGLNTEAFF.

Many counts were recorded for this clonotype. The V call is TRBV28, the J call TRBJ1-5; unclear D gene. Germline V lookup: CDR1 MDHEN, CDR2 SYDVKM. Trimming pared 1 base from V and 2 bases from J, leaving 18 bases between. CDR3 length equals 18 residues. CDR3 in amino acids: CASSLLAPVGRGNQPQHF. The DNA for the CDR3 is TGTGCCAGCAGTTTATTGGCTCCGGTGGGGAGGGGCAATCAGCCCCAGCATTTT.

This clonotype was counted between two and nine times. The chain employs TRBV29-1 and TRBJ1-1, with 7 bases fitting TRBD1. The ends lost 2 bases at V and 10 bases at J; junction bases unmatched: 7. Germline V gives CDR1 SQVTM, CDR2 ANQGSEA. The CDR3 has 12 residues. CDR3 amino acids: CSVEIRQGGAFF. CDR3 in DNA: TGCAGCGTTGAAATAAGACAGGGAGGAGCTTTCTTT.

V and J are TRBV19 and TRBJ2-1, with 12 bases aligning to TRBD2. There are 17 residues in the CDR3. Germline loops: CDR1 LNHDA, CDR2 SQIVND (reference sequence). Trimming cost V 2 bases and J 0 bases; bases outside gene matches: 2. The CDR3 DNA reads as TGTGCCAGTAGTATACTAGCGGGAGGGCTCTCCTACAATGAGCAGTTCTTC. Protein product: CASSILAGGLSYNEQFF.

The CDR3: CASTVGLADDYTGELFF. The CDR3 DNA reads as TGTGCCAGTACCGTGGGACTAGCGGATGATTACACCGGGGAGCTGTTTTTT. The rearrangement uses TRBV19 and TRBJ2-2, with 11 bases lining up with TRBD2. The junction had 10 bases not matched to a gene; V was cut back by 7 bases and J by 3 bases. This CDR3 comprises 17 residues. Looked up from germline, CDR1 is LNHDA and CDR2 is SQIVND (reference sequence).

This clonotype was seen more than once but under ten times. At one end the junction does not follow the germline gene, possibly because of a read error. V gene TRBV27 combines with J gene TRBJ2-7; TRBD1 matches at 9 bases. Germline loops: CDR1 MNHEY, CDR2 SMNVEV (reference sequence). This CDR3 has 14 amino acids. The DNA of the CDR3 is TGTGCCAGCAGTTTGGACAGGGGCTCCCACGAGCAGTACTTC. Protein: CASSLDRGSHEQYF.

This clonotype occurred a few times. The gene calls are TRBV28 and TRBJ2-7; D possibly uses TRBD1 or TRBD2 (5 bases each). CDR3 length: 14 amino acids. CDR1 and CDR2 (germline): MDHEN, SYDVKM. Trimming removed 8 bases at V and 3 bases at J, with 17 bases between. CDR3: CASRGSNSYYEQYF. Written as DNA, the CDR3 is TGTGCCAGCCGGGGCAGCAATTCCTACTACGAGCAGTACTTC.

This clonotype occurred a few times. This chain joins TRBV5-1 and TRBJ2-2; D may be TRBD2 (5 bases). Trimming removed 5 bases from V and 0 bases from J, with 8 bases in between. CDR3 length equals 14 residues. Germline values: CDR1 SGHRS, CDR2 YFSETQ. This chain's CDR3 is CASRGVANTGELFF. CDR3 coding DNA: TGCGCCAGCAGGGGAGTGGCGAACACCGGGGAGCTGTTTTTT.

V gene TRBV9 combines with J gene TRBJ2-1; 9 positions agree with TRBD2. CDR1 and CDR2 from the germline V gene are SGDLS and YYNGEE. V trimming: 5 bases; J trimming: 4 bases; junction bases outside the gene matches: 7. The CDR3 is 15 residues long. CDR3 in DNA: TGTGCCAGCAGGCCGGGACTAGCCGGATACAATGAGCAGTTCTTC. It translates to CASRPGLAGYNEQFF.

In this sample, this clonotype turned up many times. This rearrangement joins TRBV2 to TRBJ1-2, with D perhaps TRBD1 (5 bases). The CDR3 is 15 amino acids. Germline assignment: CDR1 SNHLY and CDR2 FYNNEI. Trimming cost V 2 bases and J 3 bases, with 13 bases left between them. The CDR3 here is CASSERRGLDYGYTF. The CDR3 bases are TGTGCCAGCAGTGAAAGGAGGGGCTTGGACTATGGCTACACCTTC.

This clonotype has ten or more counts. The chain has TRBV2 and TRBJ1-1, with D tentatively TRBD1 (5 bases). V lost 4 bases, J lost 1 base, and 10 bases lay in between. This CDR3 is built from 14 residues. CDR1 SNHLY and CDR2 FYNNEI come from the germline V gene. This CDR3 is CASSGGWGNTEAFF. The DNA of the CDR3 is TGTGCCAGCAGTGGGGGCTGGGGGAACACTGAAGCTTTCTTT.

The CDR3 DNA sequence: TGTGCCAGCAGCAGCACAGCTGGAAACACCATATATTTT. It is translated as CASSSTAGNTIYF. This sequence joins TRBV7-9 and TRBJ1-3; D unclear. V was clipped by 5 bases and J by 2 bases, with 7 bases between them. The CDR3 is made up of 13 amino acids. Germline V lookup: CDR1 SEHNR, CDR2 FQNEAQ (reference sequence).

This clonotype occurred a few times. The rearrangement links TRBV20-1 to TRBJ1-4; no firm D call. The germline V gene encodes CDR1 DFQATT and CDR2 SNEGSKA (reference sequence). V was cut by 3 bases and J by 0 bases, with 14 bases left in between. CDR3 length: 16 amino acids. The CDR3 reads CSASRRIQTTNEKLFF. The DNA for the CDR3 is TGCAGTGCTAGTCGCCGAATACAGACAACTAATGAAAAACTGTTTTTT.

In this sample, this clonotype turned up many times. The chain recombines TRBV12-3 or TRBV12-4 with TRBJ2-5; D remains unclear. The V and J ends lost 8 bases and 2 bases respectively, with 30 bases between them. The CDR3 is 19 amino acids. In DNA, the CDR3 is TGTGCCAGCGCCAGTTCCTGGGCACCGCCTCCGGCCCAACAAGAGACCCAGTACTTC. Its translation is CASASSWAPPPAQQETQYF.